This T cell receptor beta chain stems from a study of shared clonotypes between healthy human individuals. Per the original methods: Junction-only sequences produced by ImmunoSEQ had no quality scores, so filtering differed. Assay used: immunoSEQ multiplex PCR; TCRdb lists only in-frame clones, some missing. That table supplies the V and J calls and clone size; D and trimming were determined from the DNA. The sample lists roughly 850,000 clones, approximately 97% occurring once. The naive CD8 population came from CD45RO-negative cells selected for CCR7, without terminally differentiated effector memory CD45RA+ cells. The sequenced material came from naive CD8+ T cells sorted from blood. This TCR was recovered from a man aged 30-40 years in good health.

The CDR3 bases are TGTGCCAGCAGCCTGAACTACGGAGACCTCCCCTACGAGCAGTACTTC. Its protein product is CASSLNYGDLPYEQYF. The chain employs TRBV11-2 and TRBJ2-7; D is ambiguous. Trimming took 5 bases from V and 2 from J, leaving 19 bases between them. Germline assignment: CDR1 SGHAT and CDR2 FQNNGV. The CDR3 length is 16 residues.